This T cell receptor beta chain was identified during a study of blood T cell repertoires in COVID-19 (dated by TCRdb to the early 2020s). Notes on the research overall: Samples covering the acute and convalescent phases of COVID-19 were provided by collaborators in the United States, Italy and Spain. The material from the prospective study consisted of cDNA or gDNA derived from T cells, B-cell-depleted T cells, or PBMCs. Deeply sampled blood TCRbeta repertoires from subjects exposed to, actively infected with, or recovered from COVID-19 were included in the dataset. The repertoires were released in a freely available public database meant as a resource for research on the immune response to SARS-CoV-2. Samples were obtained from the ongoing ImmuneRACE study (first 160 participants) and from 1,254 subjects provided by 6 global collaborators. The sample metadata nearly always contained a de-identified subject ID, COVID-19 status, age in years and sex. Where available, HLA class I and class II types were taken from metadata supplied by the sample provider and were not determined by assay-based typing.

This clone has just one count. Its antigen specificity is not known. Base qualities are not provided; no much larger clone lies one nucleotide away. The immunoSEQ Assay, a bias-controlled multiplex PCR, was used to amplify TCRbeta CDR3 regions from genomic DNA. Processing in the source paper ran as follows. The number of nucleated cells in each sample was estimated by amplification of reference gene primers within the assay. Sequence reads were collapsed and filtered to measure the absolute abundance of every unique TCRbeta CDR3 rearrangement. Productive Simpson clonality was computed per sample as the square root of Simpson's diversity index over productive rearrangements. This is the immuneACCESS table as TCRdb keeps it, with only in-frame sequences that have V and J called. A part of the clones is gone; compared with another copy, unresolved V genes explain less than half, and the rest is unexplained. Clonal size and the V and J genes are those of that table, whereas D and trimming came from the DNA. For this sample there are about 200,000 clones; over 75% appear just once. In total, the top ten clones hold 6.5% to 9% of the sample.

The cysteine opens and the phenylalanine closes a CDR3 of 12 amino acids. Only the CDR3 region is kept as DNA, spanning 36 bases read in frame from base 1. The germline V gene yields SQVTM for CDR1 and ANQGSEA for CDR2. The V end loses 6 bases and the J end loses 5 bases, and a stretch of 13 bases separates them. Enrolling through a virtual design, the prospective study's participants ranged in age from roughly 18 to 95 years and lived across about two dozen United States geographic areas. To assign participants to cohorts, the prospective study relied on clinical history that participants themselves reported in a screening survey and a study questionnaire. Each participant in the prospective study had whole blood, serum and a nasopharyngeal or oropharyngeal swab collected by mobile phlebotomists. Prospective study participants could optionally give additional blood draws and questionnaires over an approximately 2-month period. Before DNA extraction, blood samples from the prospective study were shipped at room temperature or frozen.

Beyond this particular receptor, the publication reports: The amount of clinical and demographic metadata varied by source and participant and was provided uncurated.

Material: PBMCs or T cells enriched from blood (not recorded which). This sequence uses TRBV29-1 and TRBJ2-5; TRBD2 could be the D gene, as 6 bases match. The sequence came from a woman in her forties with acute COVID-19. The DNA is as follows: TGCAGCGTCCGCCCAGGAGGGGAGACCCAGTACTTC. This sequence encodes CSVRPGGETQYF.